This is a list of T cell receptor beta chains from one sample in a study of blood T cell repertoires in COVID-19. The data were produced by immunoSEQ multiplex PCR, yet TCRdb's version contains in-frame clones alone and is incomplete. The sample contains about 260,000 clones, 70% to 85% of which appear only once. Sequenced: peripheral blood. The source is a woman older than 75 with acute or convalescent COVID-19. CDR3s include the opening cysteine and the closing phenylalanine or tryptophan. The D gene is left open where the match is weak. Expanded clones are given a class, and other clones once, few, many or no size at all.

abundance,j_gene,v_gene,d_gene,CDR3nt,CDR3aa
.,TRBJ1-1,TRBV6-5,.,TGTGCCAGCTTGGGAGGGGGGGCACTGAACACTGAAGCTTTCTTT,CASLGGGALNTEAFF
.,TRBJ1-2,TRBV5-8,.,TGTGCCAGCAGCTCAATGATGTGGCCGTTTGACTATGGCTACACCTTC,CASSSMMWPFDYGYTF
few,TRBJ1-4,TRBV6-1,.,TGTGCCAGCAGTGAAGCGGGCCGGGGGCGCCGGGGAGGGATCGAAAAACTGTTTTTT,CASSEAGRGRRGGIEKLFF
.,TRBJ1-5,TRBV2,.,TGTGCCAGCAGTACGGACTATAGCAATCAGCCCCAGCATTTT,CASSTDYSNQPQHF
.,TRBJ1-1,TRBV19,.,TGTGCCAGTAGTATGGCAAACAGGAACACTGAAGCTTTCTTT,CASSMANRNTEAFF
.,TRBJ2-7,TRBV6-2/TRBV6-3,.,TGTGCCAGCAGTTACATTCCGTCCCAGTCGTACGAGCAGTACTTC,CASSYIPSQSYEQYF
.,TRBJ1-4,TRBV11-2,.,TGTGCCAGCAGCCTCTTAGGGGCTAATGAAAAACTGTTTTTT,CASSLLGANEKLFF
.,TRBJ2-3,TRBV6-5,.,TGTGCCAGCAGGAGGGAAGGCGTTGTAGATACGCAGTATTTT,CASRREGVVDTQYF
.,TRBJ2-1,TRBV7-2,.,TGTGCCAGCAGCCATACAGGATCGATTTCATACAATGAGCAGTTCTTC,CASSHTGSISYNEQFF
.,TRBJ1-5,TRBV21-1,.,TGTGCCAGCAGCGAAAACCGGCGGCCACCAAATCAGCCCCAGCATTTT,CASSENRRPPNQPQHF
once,TRBJ1-3,TRBV5-6,.,TGTGCCAGCAGACGGAGACAGTCCTCTGGAAACACCATATATTTT,CASRRRQSSGNTIYF
.,TRBJ2-5,TRBV6-1,TRBD1,TGTGCCAGCAGTGAACCGGTTCGGACAGGGGGCAAGGAGACCCAGTACTTC,CASSEPVRTGGKETQYF
few,TRBJ1-3,TRBV2,TRBD1,TGTGCCAGCAGGCAGGGGGCAGAAAACACCATATATTTT,CASRQGAENTIYF
.,TRBJ1-2,TRBV9,.,TGTGCCAGCAGCCTTACCCCAGCAGGGGTGGAAGGCTACACCTTC,CASSLTPAGVEGYTF
.,TRBJ1-2,TRBV7-9,TRBD1,TGTGCCAGCAGTAGAACCGGGACAGGAGAAAGTGGCTACACCTTC,CASSRTGTGESGYTF
.,TRBJ2-3,TRBV5-1,TRBD2,TGCGCCAGCAGCTCTCCGGGACTAGCGAACGGGACAGATACGCAGTATTTT,CASSSPGLANGTDTQYF
few,TRBJ2-4,TRBV2,.,TGTGCCAGCAGTGAGGGGCGCGCCAAAAACATTCAGTACTTC,CASSEGRAKNIQYF
.,TRBJ2-1,TRBV5-1,TRBD2,TGCGCCAGCAGCAACAGGACTAGCGGGAGCAGTGAGCAGTTCTTC,CASSNRTSGSSEQFF
.,TRBJ1-3,TRBV28,.,TGTGCCAGCCGGACAGACTCTGGAAACACCATATATTTT,CASRTDSGNTIYF
.,TRBJ2-1,TRBV7-3,TRBD2,TGTGCCAGCAGCTCGAAACGGACTAGCGGGAGCTCCTACAATGAGCAGTTCTTC,CASSSKRTSGSSYNEQFF
.,TRBJ2-7,TRBV5-5,TRBD2,TGTGCCAGCAGCTTGGTTTCCGGGAGGGTGAACGAGCAGTACTTC,CASSLVSGRVNEQYF
.,TRBJ2-7,TRBV6-6,.,TGTGCCAGCAGGCCCCGGGACACAACCTACGAGCAGTACTTC,CASRPRDTTYEQYF
.,TRBJ2-5,TRBV7-2,TRBD2,TGTGCCAGCAGCTTAGCGCCTAGCGGGAGGGGTCGGAAAGAGACCCAGTACTTC,CASSLAPSGRGRKETQYF
.,TRBJ1-2,TRBV7-2,TRBD1,TGTGCCAGCAGCCGCACGGACAGGGTAGATGGCTACACCTTC,CASSRTDRVDGYTF
.,TRBJ2-2,TRBV29-1,TRBD2,TGCAGCGTGGCCGGGACTAGTAAGACCGGGGAGCTGTTTTTT,CSVAGTSKTGELFF
.,TRBJ2-3,TRBV11-2,.,TGTGCCAGCAGCTTAAGGAGGGGCACAGATACGCAGTATTTT,CASSLRRGTDTQYF
few,TRBJ2-7,TRBV18,TRBD2,TGTGCCAGCTCACCAGGACTAGCGGCGGACTACGAGCAGTACTTC,CASSPGLAADYEQYF
.,TRBJ2-2,TRBV27,.,TGTGCCAGCAGTCCCCCCCCACAGGGATCCGGGGAGCTGTTTTTT,CASSPPPQGSGELFF
.,TRBJ1-4,TRBV3-1/TRBV3-2,TRBD1,TGTGCCAGCAGCTTACAGGGGGCGGTTGAAAAACTGTTTTTT,CASSLQGAVEKLFF
.,TRBJ2-3,TRBV5-1,.,TGCGCCAGCAGCTTGGTATCCAGCACAGATACGCAGTATTTT,CASSLVSSTDTQYF
.,TRBJ1-2,TRBV25-1,.,TGTGCCAGCAGTGCGTTAGGCAGGAACTATGGCTACACCTTC,CASSALGRNYGYTF
.,TRBJ2-5,TRBV7-2,.,TGTGCCAGCAGCTTAAGGCAGGAAGGGACCCAGTACTTC,CASSLRQEGTQYF
.,TRBJ2-5,TRBV5-5,.,TGTGCCAGCAGCTTTGGGCGAGAGACCCAGTACTTC,CASSFGRETQYF
many,TRBJ2-5,TRBV10-2,TRBD2,TGCGCCGGAGGCGGGGGGCGGTTAGAGACCCAGTACTTC,CAGGGGRLETQYF
.,TRBJ1-2,TRBV5-6,.,TGTGCCAGCAGCCGCACGGTCAGGGTGTTCTTTGACTATGGCTACACCTTC,CASSRTVRVFFDYGYTF
few,TRBJ2-2,TRBV2,TRBD1,TGTGCCAGCACACAGGGGGCCACCGGGGAGCTGTTTTTT,CASTQGATGELFF
.,TRBJ2-1,TRBV6-5,.,TGTGCCAGCAGTTATACCGGGAGCTACAATGAGCAGTTCTTC,CASSYTGSYNEQFF
once,TRBJ1-2,TRBV5-5,.,TGTGCCAGCAGCCCAGACAGGTTTTTCTATGGCTACACCTTC,CASSPDRFFYGYTF
.,TRBJ2-5,TRBV27,TRBD2,TGTGCCTCCCGACTAGCGGGGTACCAAGAGACCCAGTACTTC,CASRLAGYQETQYF
.,TRBJ1-2,TRBV5-1,.,TGCGCCAGCGGGGAGGGGTCCAGCTATGGCTACACCTTC,CASGEGSSYGYTF